This TCR beta chain was identified during a study of T cells after yellow fever vaccination. Overall study findings and caveats: A small share of clonotypes appeared in both CD4 and CD8 compartments.

This clonotype was counted a few times. Its antigen is still unknown. A process of 5'RACE template switching, which added a universal primer site and UMIs, was used to make TCR cDNA. TCRdb used MiXCR to reprocess the 5' RACE reads, holding one entry per CDR3 protein. The sample has about 300,000 distinct CDR3 sequences; 6.5% to 8.5% are singletons. The sequence was obtained from a man younger than 30 who received the YFV17D yellow fever vaccine. The sequences come from PBMCs, collected roughly 47 days after the first yellow fever vaccination.

In DNA, the CDR3 is TGCAGCGCCAAACCCGGGACATTCCAAGAGACCCAGTACTTC. Encoded protein: CSAKPGTFQETQYF. V usage is TRBV29-1 and J usage is TRBJ2-5; possible D gene TRBD1, 6 bases. V lost 7 bases to trimming and J lost 1 base, with 16 bases between them. Germline CDR1 reads SQVTM; CDR2 reads ANQGSEA. The CDR3 contains 14 residues. Full variable domain (rest looked up from reference TRBV29-1 and TRBJ2-5): SAVISQKPSRDICQRGTSLTIQCQVDSQVTMMFWYRQQPGQSLTLIATANQGSEATYESGFVIDKFPISRPNLTFSTLTVSNMSPEDSSIYLCSAKPGTFQETQYFGPGTRLLVL.